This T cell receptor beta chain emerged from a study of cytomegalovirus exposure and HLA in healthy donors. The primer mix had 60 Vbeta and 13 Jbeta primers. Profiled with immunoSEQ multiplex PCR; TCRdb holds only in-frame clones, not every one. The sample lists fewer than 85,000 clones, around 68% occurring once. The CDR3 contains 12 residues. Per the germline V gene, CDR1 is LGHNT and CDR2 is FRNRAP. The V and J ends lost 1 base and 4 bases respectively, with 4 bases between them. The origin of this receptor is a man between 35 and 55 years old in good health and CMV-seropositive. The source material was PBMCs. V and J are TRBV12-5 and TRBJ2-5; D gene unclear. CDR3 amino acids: CASGLGRETQYF. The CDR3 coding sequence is TGTGCTAGTGGTTTGGGTCGAGAGACCCAGTACTTC.